This T cell receptor (beta chain) was recovered during a study of cytomegalovirus exposure and HLA in healthy donors. Study conclusions and caveats: Exclusion as indistinguishable affected some V segments, including TRBV6-2 and TRBV6-3. Donor immune exposure was known only as CMV serostatus. The classifier was said to identify cytomegalovirus status with high specificity and sensitivity.

Comment on this clone: Its antigen is currently unknown.

This CDR3 spans 15 amino acids. The ends were cut back, 3 bases at V and 2 bases at J, with 14 bases in the middle. Germline assignment: CDR1 SGHAT and CDR2 FQNNGV. Primers: 60 Vbeta forward and 13 Jbeta reverse. Sequencing was performed with immunoSEQ multiplex PCR; in TCRdb, only in-frame clones are kept and a portion is missing. The table includes around 150,000 clones, 80% detected once. At the time of sampling, donors were nominally healthy, though unrecorded immune exposures were likely. The clonotype was recovered from a man aged 25 to 40 in good health and CMV-seronegative. The J gene is TRBJ2-7, the V gene TRBV11-2; D might be TRBD2 (6 bases). Material: PBMCs. The CDR3, as DNA: TGTGCCAGCAGCTTCGGAGCGGGCGGGACCTACGAGCAGTACTTC. Protein: CASSFGAGGTYEQYF.